The subject of this entry is one T cell receptor beta chain. Its antigen is unknown. Germline V gives CDR1 SGDLS, CDR2 YYNGEE. This CDR3 has 14 amino acids. V was shortened by 3 bases and J by 5 bases, with 9 bases between the two germline ends. The entry originates in a study of blood T cells in healthy people across ages. Overall study results and limits: The recorded TCR beta diversity per million T cells decreased in a roughly linear manner with age. Fewer expanded clones and more diversity marked long-lived versus aged donors.

Using a J-beta primer mix together with a sample-barcoded 5' primer, a second PCR was run for about 7 to 12 cycles. Per-sample output comprised a minimum of 2.5 million paired-end reads containing CDR3. TCRdb called the 5' RACE reads again in MiXCR, with one record for every CDR3 protein. The sample shows some 1.4 million distinct CDR3 sequences, approximately 42% of them seen only once. The receptor comes from a woman aged 18 to 35 in good health. The sample comprised blood. This sequence joins TRBV9 and TRBJ1-6, with a tentative D call TRBD1 (5 bases). Written as DNA, the CDR3 is TGTGCCAGCAGCGCGGGGGTAGATAATTCACCCCTCCACTTT. Translated: CASSAGVDNSPLHF. The entire variable domain, with the rest obtained from reference TRBV9 and TRBJ1-6, is as follows: DSGVTQTPKHLITATGQRVTLRCSPRSGDLSVYWYQQSLDQGLQFLIQYYNGEERAKGNILERFSAQQFPDLHSELNLSSLELGDSALYFCASSAGVDNSPLHFGNGTRLTVT.